This TCR beta chain is from a study of Graves' ophthalmopathy and Graves' hyperthyroidism. General study results and limits: Prediction of ophthalmopathy progression reached about 71% sensitivity and 72% to 75% specificity. A classifier, a 13-signature model, separated ophthalmopathy from stable hyperthyroidism with about 87% sensitivity and 75% to 82% specificity.

CDR3 length: 13 amino acids. The germline V and J ends were trimmed by 6 bases and 5 bases, with 11 bases remaining between them. Germline V gives CDR1 MNHNS, CDR2 SASEGT. Newly diagnosed hyperthyroidism donors, aged 18 to 65, duration under 2 months. Exclusion criteria comprised other autoimmune diseases, uncontrolled infections, pregnancy or lactation in patients. The sequenced template was RNA, covering the TCR beta CDR3 region. An opening RT-PCR round employed HTBI primers and preceded a second-round multiplex PCR. TCRdb independently ran MiXCR on the multiplex PCR reads; one entry per CDR3 protein. The table has under 800,000 distinct CDR3 sequences, 22% seen once. Many counts were recorded for this clonotype. What it binds is not known.

This sequence originates from a woman younger than 35 with stable Graves' hyperthyroidism. Some clones in this sample may be carry-over from other donors' samples. The chain is built from TRBV6-1 and TRBJ1-5, with D uncertain. Sequenced: peripheral blood. CDR3 in amino acids: CASSPEDHQPQHF. In nucleotides, the CDR3 is TGTGCCAGCAGCCCAGAGGACCATCAGCCCCAGCATTTT.